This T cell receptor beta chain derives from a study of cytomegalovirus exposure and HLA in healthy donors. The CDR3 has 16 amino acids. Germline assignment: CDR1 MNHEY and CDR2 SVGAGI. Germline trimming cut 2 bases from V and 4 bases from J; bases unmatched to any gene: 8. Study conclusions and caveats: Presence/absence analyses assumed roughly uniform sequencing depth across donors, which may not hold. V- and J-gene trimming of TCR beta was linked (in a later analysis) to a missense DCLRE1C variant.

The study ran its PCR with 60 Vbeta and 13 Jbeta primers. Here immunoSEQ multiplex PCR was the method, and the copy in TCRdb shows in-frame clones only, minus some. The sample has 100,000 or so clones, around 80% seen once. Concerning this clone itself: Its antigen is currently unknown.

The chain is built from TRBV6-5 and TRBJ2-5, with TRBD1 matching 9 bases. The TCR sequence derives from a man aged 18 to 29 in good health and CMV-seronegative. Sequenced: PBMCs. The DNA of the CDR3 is TGTGCCAGCAGTTACGTTCCGGGACAGGGAGGAGAGACCCAGTACTTC. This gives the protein CASSYVPGQGGETQYF.